These 30 T cell receptor beta chains share one sample of origin, sequenced in a study of T-cell reconstitution after alpha-beta-depleted transplantation in children (dated by TCRdb to 2016 to 2018). The sample's treatment or condition, from its label and the paper: allogeneic hematopoietic cell transplantation with graft depleted of TCRalphabeta T cells and CD19 B cells. Libraries were constructed by PCR. Instrument on record: Illumina HiSeq 2500. TCR libraries were prepared with molecular barcoding, using unique molecular identifiers to normalize TCRbeta repertoire quantification. TCRdb's own reprocessing of the public reads used fastp at Q25 and MiXCR and kept productive beta chains. Every entry covers one CDR3 protein and lists the most common genes and DNA from its rows. For this sample the table gives 500,000 or so distinct CDR3 sequences, of which roughly 10% were detected only once. The ten biggest clones cover about 14% of the sample.

Sequenced material: PBMCs, mostly from graft donor cells, taken 180 days after TCRalphabeta/CD19-depleted stem cell transplant. The source of these receptors is a female patient between 2 and 10 years old who had a stem cell transplant for aplastic anemia, so the T cells may come from the graft donor.

The chain is built from TRBV14 and TRBJ2-1; the D call may be TRBD1 or TRBD2 (5 bases each). CDR3 length equals 17 residues. The germline CDR1 and CDR2 sequences are SGHDN and FVKESK. Trimming cost V 4 bases and J 2 bases, with 18 bases left between them. For the CDR3, the DNA is TGTGCCAGCAGCCGCGCGCGGGCCCGGGACGCCTACAATGAGCAGTTCTTC. Protein product: CASSRARARDAYNEQFF.

Only a few counts were recorded for this clonotype. One end of the junction fails to match germline, which may point to a read error. The chain recombines TRBV20-1 with TRBJ2-5; a weak D match, TRBD2 (5 bases). Germline CDR1 reads DFQATT; CDR2 reads SNEGSKA (reference sequence). This CDR3 has 18 amino acids. The CDR3 region is CSARDGSPRVALQGTQYF. In nucleotides, the CDR3 is TGCAGTGCTAGAGATGGGTCGCCGAGGGTGGCCCTGCAAGGGACCCAGTACTTC.

This clonotype was counted only a few times. The rearrangement uses TRBV28 and TRBJ2-7; D remains unclear. CDR3 size: 14 residues. The V end lost 6 bases, the J end lost 1 base, and 13 bases lay between the germline ends. Germline-derived CDR1 and CDR2 are MDHEN and SYDVKM. This chain's CDR3 is CASRRRKGSYEQYF. The CDR3 coding sequence is TGTGCCAGCAGAAGAAGAAAGGGATCCTACGAGCAGTACTTC.

The CDR3 sequence: CSARPPKRRDYEQYF. CDR3 in DNA: TGCAGTGCTAGACCACCCAAAAGGCGGGACTACGAGCAGTACTTC. The V call is TRBV20-1, the J call TRBJ2-7; possible D gene TRBD2, 6 bases. V gave up 2 bases and J gave up 3 bases, with 17 bases separating them. The CDR3 contains 15 residues. CDR1 DFQATT and CDR2 SNEGSKA come from the germline V gene (reference sequence).

The chain employs TRBV19 and TRBJ2-2, with D unresolved. The CDR3 loop spans 15 amino acids. The ends were cut back, 0 bases at V and 5 bases at J, with 10 bases in the middle. CDR1 LNHDA and CDR2 SQIVND come from the germline V gene (reference sequence). The CDR3 spells CASSIEAGWTGELFF. As DNA, the CDR3 is TGTGCCAGTAGTATAGAGGCAGGTTGGACCGGGGAGCTGTTTTTT. Full variable domain (rest looked up from reference TRBV19 and TRBJ2-2): DGGITQSPKYLFRKEGQNVTLSCEQNLNHDAMYWYRQDPGQGLRLIYYSQIVNDFQKGDIAEGYSVSREKKESFPLTVTSAQKNPTAFYLCASSIEAGWTGELFFGEGSRLTVL.

This clonotype has just a few counts. This chain connects TRBV20-1 to TRBJ2-4, with unresolved D. Germline CDR1 is DFQATT and CDR2 is SNEGSKA (reference sequence). This CDR3 region has 11 residues. Trimming left V 0 bases short and J 16 bases short, with 13 bases between. CDR3 DNA: TGCAGTGCTAGAGAGAACCGGCCAGGATACTTC. It encodes CSARENRPGYF.

In this sample, this clonotype turned up many times. The genes are TRBV29-1 and TRBJ2-1; 8 bases fit TRBD1. The CDR3 spans 13 residues. Germline values: CDR1 SQVTM, CDR2 ANQGSEA. V dropped 0 bases and J dropped 15; count of bases not matched to a gene: 10. CDR3 sequence: CSVEDGQGPRRFF. CDR3 sequence (DNA): TGCAGCGTTGAAGACGGACAGGGCCCTAGGCGGTTCTTC.

The rearrangement uses TRBV20-1 and TRBJ2-1, with D perhaps TRBD1 (7 bases). V lost 3 bases and J lost 0, with 12 bases in between. CDR3 length equals 15 residues. The germline CDR1 and CDR2 sequences are DFQATT and SNEGSKA (reference sequence). This CDR3 reads CSASGGDSSYNEQFF. The CDR3 DNA sequence: TGCAGTGCTAGTGGCGGGGACAGCTCCTACAATGAGCAGTTCTTC.

In its sample, this clonotype was seen a few times. The chain couples TRBV6-1 to TRBJ1-5; no clear D gene. There are 16 residues in the CDR3. Looked up from germline, CDR1 is MNHNS and CDR2 is SASEGT. Trimming stripped 6 bases from V and 2 bases from J, with 17 bases between. CDR3 amino acids: CASRSHLKRGNQPQHF. The CDR3 DNA reads as TGTGCCAGCAGGTCCCACCTAAAAAGGGGCAATCAGCCCCAGCATTTT.

This clonotype has ten or more counts. The chain has TRBV25-1 and TRBJ1-2; D is perhaps TRBD1 (5 bases). CDR3 length equals 13 residues. V lost 3 bases, J lost 6 bases, and 11 bases lay in between. Looked up from germline, CDR1 is MGHDK and CDR2 is SYGVNS. DNA for the CDR3: TGTGCCAGCAGTGACCCAGGGATCCATGGCTACACCTTC. This encodes CASSDPGIHGYTF.

This clonotype has more than one count but fewer than ten. V usage is TRBV14 and J usage is TRBJ2-1; 9 bases are a match to TRBD1. The ends lost 4 bases at V and 6 bases at J; junction bases unmatched: 13. Germline assignment: CDR1 SGHDN and CDR2 FVKESK. This CDR3 region has 17 residues. In DNA form, the CDR3 reads TGTGCCAGCAGCCGGGACAGGGCGCTTGTTCGGGGCAATGAGCAGTTCTTC. As protein: CASSRDRALVRGNEQFF.

The V gene is TRBV19, the J gene TRBJ2-7; no definite D call. Germline lookup yields CDR1 LNHDA and CDR2 SQIVND (reference sequence). Trimming took 3 bases from V and 4 from J, leaving 16 bases between them. This CDR3 region has 15 residues. CDR3 loop: CASSIFAAPGYEQYF. The CDR3 coding sequence is TGTGCCAGTAGTATTTTCGCAGCCCCCGGGTACGAGCAGTACTTC.

This clonotype has only a few counts. The V and J genes are TRBV27 and TRBJ1-6, with D possibly TRBD1 on 6 matching bases. CDR1 and CDR2 from the germline V gene are MNHEY and SMNVEV (reference sequence). V dropped 6 bases and J dropped 12 bases, with 24 bases sitting between them. CDR3 length: 16 amino acids. CDR3 residues: CASSLDRQAEFGPLHF. CDR3 bases: TGTGCCAGCAGCCTAGATCGACAGGCTGAATTCGGACCCCTCCACTTT.

The chain combines TRBV29-1 with TRBJ2-2; D not resolved. Germline V CDR1 and CDR2: SQVTM, ANQGSEA. This CDR3 contains 11 residues. V lost 7 bases and J lost 1, with 4 bases in between. CDR3 in amino acids: CSGRNTGELFF. The CDR3 nucleotides read TGCAGCGGGCGGAACACCGGGGAGCTGTTTTTT.

The sample holds a few counts of this clonotype. The J gene is TRBJ1-2, the V gene TRBV7-9; the match to TRBD1 covers 9 bases. Losses at the gene ends were 6 bases for V and 6 bases for J; bases not matched to a gene: 5. CDR1 and CDR2 (germline): SEHNR, FQNEAQ (reference sequence). The length of the CDR3 is 13 residues. This CDR3 is CASSRGTGHGYTF. CDR3 nucleotides: TGTGCCAGCAGTCGCGGGACAGGGCATGGCTACACCTTC.

This clonotype showed up just a few times. V and J are TRBV7-2 and TRBJ2-7; the D is unclear. The CDR3 runs to 14 residues. The V gene's germline CDR1 is SGHTA and CDR2 FQGNSA. V was trimmed by 3 bases and J by 6 bases, leaving 15 bases between them. The CDR3 here is CASSFDTQRVEQYF. CDR3 nucleotide sequence: TGTGCCAGCAGCTTCGACACCCAACGGGTCGAGCAGTACTTC.

This clonotype was seen a handful of times. The chain carries TRBV2 and TRBJ2-3, with D possibly called TRBD1 or TRBD2 (5 bases each). The germline gives CDR1 SNHLY, CDR2 FYNNEI. The CDR3 extends over 16 amino acids. V was pared by 6 bases and J by 4 bases, with 20 bases between. CDR3 coding DNA: TGTGCCAGCAGCCCCAGGGACCGAAGCGGCGCAGATACGCAGTATTTT. This encodes CASSPRDRSGADTQYF.

This clonotype was counted between two and nine times. The chain recombines TRBV11-2 with TRBJ2-1, with D tentatively TRBD2 (6 bases). The CDR3 is 16 residues long. The germline gives CDR1 SGHAT, CDR2 FQNNGV. Trimming stripped 4 bases from V and 4 bases from J, with 17 bases between. The CDR3 sequence: CASSSPGVAEYNEQFF. Written as DNA, the CDR3 is TGTGCCAGCAGCTCCCCCGGGGTAGCGGAGTACAATGAGCAGTTCTTC.

This clonotype has only a few counts. The chain links TRBV7-9 to TRBJ1-4; D gene uncertain. The ends were cut back, 6 bases at V and 5 bases at J, with 16 bases in the middle. The CDR3 has 15 residues. Germline V gene sequence: CDR1 SEHNR, CDR2 FQNEAQ (reference sequence). DNA for the CDR3: TGTGCCAGCAGTGATATCCTTGGGCGGAATGAAAAACTGTTTTTT. Protein: CASSDILGRNEKLFF.

Only a few counts were recorded for this clonotype. The J gene is TRBJ2-3, the V gene TRBV6-1; D uncertain. CDR3 length: 14 amino acids. The V and J ends lost 8 bases and 3 bases respectively, with 15 bases between them. CDR1 MNHNS and CDR2 SASEGT come from the germline V gene. For the CDR3, the DNA is TGTGCCAGCGTCCCAGTGTCGGATACAGATACGCAGTATTTT. Translation gives CASVPVSDTDTQYF.

The chain's CDR3 is CASSVGVTSQETQYF. CDR3 sequence (DNA): TGTGCCAGCAGCGTAGGCGTCACTTCCCAGGAGACCCAGTACTTC. The V call is TRBV9, the J call TRBJ2-5; D gene ambiguous. The CDR3 runs 15 residues. V gave up 0 bases and J gave up 5 bases, with 14 bases separating them. From germline, CDR1 is SGDLS and CDR2 YYNGEE.

This clonotype was observed a handful of times. The V and J genes are TRBV12-5 and TRBJ1-1; D is uncertain. Per the germline V gene, CDR1 is LGHNT and CDR2 is FRNRAP. The V gene lost 5 bases and the J gene lost 2 bases, with 12 bases spanning the gap. This CDR3 comprises 14 residues. The CDR3 DNA reads as TGTGCTAGTGGTCCCTCGGCACACAACACTGAAGCTTTCTTT. Amino acids: CASGPSAHNTEAFF.

The chain couples TRBV7-9 to TRBJ1-2, with TRBD1 matching over 11 bases. The V gene's germline CDR1 is SEHNR and CDR2 FQNEAQ (reference sequence). This CDR3 has 17 residues. V was clipped by 1 base and J by 4 bases; unmatched bases: 8. CDR3 in amino acids: CASSLDPGQGVRYGYTF. For the CDR3, the DNA is TGTGCCAGCAGCTTAGATCCGGGACAGGGGGTCCGCTATGGCTACACCTTC.

The CDR3 is CASSPTSNTEAFF. In nucleotides, the CDR3 is TGTGCCAGCAGCCCTACTTCGAACACTGAAGCTTTCTTT. The V and J genes are TRBV7-2 and TRBJ1-1, with D unclear. From germline, CDR1 is SGHTA and CDR2 FQGNSA. Trimming left V 5 bases short and J 1 base short, with 8 bases between. This CDR3 comprises 13 residues.

This clonotype was recorded at least ten times. The V call is TRBV7-3, the J call TRBJ2-1; 11 bases match TRBD2. With 5 bases clipped from V and 8 bases from J, the junction kept 8 bases outside the gene matches. There are 15 residues in the CDR3. Germline values: CDR1 SGHTA, CDR2 FQGTGA. CDR3 in amino acids: CASSPRLAGMDEQFF. The CDR3 coding sequence is TGTGCCAGCAGCCCCCGACTAGCGGGGATGGATGAGCAGTTCTTC. Using reference TRBV7-3 and TRBJ2-1 for the parts outside the CDR3, the full variable domain is GAGVSQTPSNKVTEKGKYVELRCDPISGHTALYWYRQSLGQGPEFLIYFQGTGAADDSGLPNDRFFAVRPEGSVSTLKIQRTERGDSAVYLCASSPRLAGMDEQFFGPGTRLTVL.

With regard to this clonotype: This may come from a read error, since a much larger clone is one base off. No conserved phenylalanine or tryptophan ends this CDR3, so it is likely a read error. The chain uses TRBV27 and TRBJ2-2; the match to TRBD2 covers 13 bases. The CDR3 consists of 15 residues. Germline V gene sequence: CDR1 MNHEY, CDR2 SMNVEV (reference sequence). Trimming cost V 7 bases and J 6 bases; bases outside gene matches: 5. In nucleotides, the CDR3 is TGTGCCAGCACTCGGACTAGCGGGAGATCCGGGGAGCTGTTTTTG. This codes for CASTRTSGRSGELFL.

V and J are TRBV10-3 and TRBJ2-2, with D possibly being TRBD1 or TRBD2 (5 bases each). The length of the CDR3 is 14 residues. V was pared by 2 bases and J by 3 bases, with 7 bases between. Looked up from germline, CDR1 is ENHRY and CDR2 is SYGVKD. The CDR3 protein is CAISERGHTGELFF. The CDR3 coding sequence is TGTGCCATCAGTGAGCGGGGACACACCGGGGAGCTGTTTTTT.

V usage is TRBV11-2 and J usage is TRBJ2-1; no firm D call. The CDR3 is 11 residues long. In germline, CDR1 is SGHAT, CDR2 FQNNGV. V was shortened by 4 bases and J by 8 bases, with 6 bases between the two germline ends. This chain's CDR3 is CASSSYYEQFF. The CDR3 bases are TGTGCCAGCAGCTCGTACTATGAGCAGTTCTTC.

This clonotype was observed a few times. This chain uses TRBV9 with TRBJ2-7, with TRBD1 matching 12 bases. Per the germline V gene, CDR1 is SGDLS and CDR2 is YYNGEE. The length of the CDR3 is 16 residues. After removal of 3 bases from V and 4 bases from J, the junction contained 8 bases not matched to a gene. CDR3 region: CASSGPGQGALYEQYF. CDR3 sequence (DNA): TGTGCCAGCAGCGGACCGGGACAGGGGGCGCTTTACGAGCAGTACTTC. Full variable domain (missing parts from reference TRBV9 and TRBJ2-7): DSGVTQTPKHLITATGQRVTLRCSPRSGDLSVYWYQQSLDQGLQFLIQYYNGEERAKGNILERFSAQQFPDLHSELNLSSLELGDSALYFCASSGPGQGALYEQYFGPGTRLTVT.

The V and J genes are TRBV18 and TRBJ2-7, with 7 bases lining up with TRBD1. Trimming at V came to 2 bases and at J to 7 bases, leaving 2 bases not matched to a gene. Germline CDR1 and CDR2: KGHSH and LQKENI. The CDR3 sequence is 12 residues long. The CDR3 bases are TGTGCCAGCTCACCAAGGGGGCAAGAGCAGTACGTC. It encodes CASSPRGQEQYV.